A selection of T cell receptor beta chains follows, all from one sample in a study of shared clonotypes between healthy human individuals. Only in-frame clones appear in the TCRdb table, and some are missing; sequencing was by immunoSEQ multiplex PCR. The repertoire has around 650,000 clones, roughly 95% of them found once; the top ten carry 0.11%. Input material: naive CD8+ T cells sorted from blood. The receptors were sampled from a woman aged 25 to 39 in good health. Each CDR3 is given with its conserved first and last residue. D genes are given only for firm matches. Some rows have no size entry. The others give once, few or many, or a class for an expanded clone.

CDR3 DNA,CDR3 protein,clone size,J gene,V gene,D gene
TGTGCCAGCAGCTTAGATAACTCGGGAACGGACTACAATGAGCAGTTCTTC,CASSLDNSGTDYNEQFF,.,TRBJ2-1,TRBV11-2,.
TGCGCCAGCAGCTCCGGACAGGGACCTCATGGCTACACCTTC,CASSSGQGPHGYTF,.,TRBJ1-2,TRBV5-1,TRBD1
TGTGCCACCAGCTGGGACAGGGGGCGAAATCAGCCCCAGCATTTT,CATSWDRGRNQPQHF,.,TRBJ1-5,TRBV15,TRBD1
TGTGCCAGCAGTGCTCCAGGGAACACTGAAGCTTTCTTT,CASSAPGNTEAFF,.,TRBJ1-1,TRBV2,.
TGCGCCAGCAGTGGAAGGGACCACCTGGAGACAGATACGCAGTATTTT,CASSGRDHLETDTQYF,.,TRBJ2-3,TRBV10-1,.
TGTGCCAGCAGCTTAGCGGGAGGGCGAATTGAGCAGTTCTTC,CASSLAGGRIEQFF,.,TRBJ2-1,TRBV7-2,TRBD2
TGTGCCAGCGTAACGAACACTGAAGCTTTCTTT,CASVTNTEAFF,.,TRBJ1-1,TRBV27,.
TGCGCCAGCAGCTTCGACAGGGGGGGTAACTATGGCTACACCTTC,CASSFDRGGNYGYTF,.,TRBJ1-2,TRBV5-1,TRBD1
TGTGCCAGCAGCTTAGCGGGAGGGCTAAACAATGAGCAGTTCTTC,CASSLAGGLNNEQFF,.,TRBJ2-1,TRBV7-2,TRBD2
TGTGCCAGCAGCGTACTTGCAACTAATGAAAAACTGTTTTTT,CASSVLATNEKLFF,.,TRBJ1-4,TRBV9,.
TGCAGCGTGGTCAATCGTGGGTACGAGCAGTACTTC,CSVVNRGYEQYF,.,TRBJ2-7,TRBV29-1,.
TGTGCCAGCAAGGACAGCAATTACAATGAGCAGTTCTTC,CASKDSNYNEQFF,.,TRBJ2-1,TRBV5-4,.
TGTGCCAGTAGTACCCTAGTGATGTCCTACAATGAGCAGTTCTTC,CASSTLVMSYNEQFF,.,TRBJ2-1,TRBV19,.
TGTGCCAGCAGCGAGCGGGAGGGCCGTCGCAAGTGGACCCAGTACTTC,CASSEREGRRKWTQYF,.,TRBJ2-5,TRBV7-8,TRBD2
TGTGCCAGCAGCCCTCGGACAGGGGGCCCCTACGAGCAGTACTTC,CASSPRTGGPYEQYF,.,TRBJ2-7,TRBV13,TRBD1
TGTGCCAGCAGCTGGCGAATAAACACTGAAGCTTTCTTT,CASSWRINTEAFF,.,TRBJ1-1,TRBV5-6,.
TGTGCCAGCAGGCAGACCGACAGTCTCGCTGAAGCTTTCTTT,CASRQTDSLAEAFF,.,TRBJ1-1,TRBV28,.
TGTGCCAGCAGCGCCCCCGGGACTAGGGCTAGCACAGATACGCAGTATTTT,CASSAPGTRASTDTQYF,.,TRBJ2-3,TRBV7-8,TRBD2
TGTGCCAGCAGTTTAACCAGAACCGATACGCAGTATTTT,CASSLTRTDTQYF,.,TRBJ2-3,TRBV28,.
TGCAGCGTTGAAGAAGCGGGAGAACTGTACTTC,CSVEEAGELYF,.,TRBJ2-7,TRBV29-1,TRBD2
TGTGCCAGCAGTTACTCCCTATCCTCCGGCTACACCTTC,CASSYSLSSGYTF,.,TRBJ1-2,TRBV6-5,.
TGTGCCAGCAGCGCACAGGGATCCGGGGAGCTGTTTTTT,CASSAQGSGELFF,.,TRBJ2-2,TRBV9,.
TGTGCCAGCAGCGCTCAGACAGGGGTAAATTCACCCCTCCACTTT,CASSAQTGVNSPLHF,.,TRBJ1-6,TRBV9,TRBD1
TGTGCCAGCAGCTTTACGGGACAGGGAGGCAATGAGCAGTTCTTC,CASSFTGQGGNEQFF,.,TRBJ2-1,TRBV11-2,TRBD1
TGTGCCAGCAGTTTGGGGGGGCCGGGTTATGGAAACACCATATATTTT,CASSLGGPGYGNTIYF,.,TRBJ1-3,TRBV28,.
TGTGCCAGCAGTTTAGATAGCTCCTACGAGCAGTACTTC,CASSLDSSYEQYF,.,TRBJ2-7,TRBV27,.
TGTGCCAGCAGGTTGGACAGGGATAATAAAGAGACCCAGTACTTC,CASRLDRDNKETQYF,.,TRBJ2-5,TRBV5-6,TRBD1
TGCAGCGTTCTGGGGCCCCGCGATGACACAGATACGCAGTATTTT,CSVLGPRDDTDTQYF,.,TRBJ2-3,TRBV29-1,.
TGTGCCAGCAGCTTGCTAGCTCGGGGTGAGCAGTTCTTC,CASSLLARGEQFF,.,TRBJ2-1,TRBV13,.
TGTGCCAGCAGTGTCCCGGCAGTAAGGGCTAATGAAAAACTGTTTTTT,CASSVPAVRANEKLFF,once,TRBJ1-4,TRBV2,.
TGTGCCAGCAGCCTCGGGACTAGCGGACTTAGAGGAGATACGCAGTATTTT,CASSLGTSGLRGDTQYF,.,TRBJ2-3,TRBV5-4,TRBD2
TGCAGCGTTTTTGATCAAACCTACGAGCAGTACTTC,CSVFDQTYEQYF,.,TRBJ2-7,TRBV29-1,.
TGTGCCAGCAGGGGTAACACTGAAGCTTTCTTT,CASRGNTEAFF,.,TRBJ1-1,TRBV6-6,.
TGTGCCAGCAGCCCCCCTTCTCTAGCGCGGGAGACCCAGTACTTC,CASSPPSLARETQYF,.,TRBJ2-5,TRBV7-9,.
TGCGCCAGCAGGCAGGTCGGTGCGTACGAGCAGTACTTC,CASRQVGAYEQYF,.,TRBJ2-7,TRBV5-1,.
TGCGCCAGCAGCTTGGCCCTGGGTGTTCGGGAGACCCAGTACTTC,CASSLALGVRETQYF,.,TRBJ2-5,TRBV5-1,.
TGTGCCAGCAACCAGGTTACAGGATCACCGCAGCAGTTCTTC,CASNQVTGSPQQFF,.,TRBJ2-1,TRBV5-4,.
TGTGCCAGCAGCCTGACAGGGGGGATGGCCTACGAGCAGTACTTC,CASSLTGGMAYEQYF,.,TRBJ2-7,TRBV28,TRBD1
TGTGCCAGCAGCTTAGCTACGGACATATGGACAGATACGCAGTATTTT,CASSLATDIWTDTQYF,.,TRBJ2-3,TRBV7-9,.
TGTGCCAGCAGATTAGACAGGACCTCCTACGAGCAGTACTTC,CASRLDRTSYEQYF,.,TRBJ2-7,TRBV5-6,.
TGTGCCAGCAGCCTAGCGGGAGGGATGATCGAGCAGTACTTC,CASSLAGGMIEQYF,.,TRBJ2-7,TRBV5-4,TRBD2
TGTGCCAGCAGCGTTAGCGGGAGGGGGGACACCGGGGAGCTGTTTTTT,CASSVSGRGDTGELFF,.,TRBJ2-2,TRBV5-4,TRBD2
TGTGCCAGCAGTGACGTTTCGACTAGCGGGACCCCCCACGAGCAGTACTTC,CASSDVSTSGTPHEQYF,.,TRBJ2-7,TRBV6-4,TRBD2
TGTGCCTGGAACAGGGGGCTGGAGACCCAGTACTTC,CAWNRGLETQYF,.,TRBJ2-5,TRBV30,TRBD1
TGCGCCAGCAGCCAAGGCCCTAGCGGGAGTGCCTACGAGCAGTACTTC,CASSQGPSGSAYEQYF,.,TRBJ2-7,TRBV4-1,TRBD2
TGCAGTGCCAGGAGCGGGAGTTGGCAGTTCTTC,CSARSGSWQFF,.,TRBJ2-1,TRBV20-1,TRBD2